This T cell receptor (beta chain) emerged from a study of PD-1 blockade in classical Hodgkin lymphoma. Broader study findings: Factors driving the repertoire differences, possibly disease activity or prior therapy, remain undefined. Before treatment, complete responders showed about the same diversity as newly diagnosed patients.

This CDR3 has 14 residues. Trimming took 0 bases from V and 4 from J, leaving 9 bases between them. Germline V gene lookup returns CDR1 SGHTS and CDR2 YDEGEE. Stated time point: cycle 4 day 1 (C4D1), after six to seven weeks of nivolumab. Autologous stem cell transplantation was followed by relapse in every patient, and brentuximab vedotin exposure varied. Produced via immunoSEQ multiplex PCR; TCRdb's table is partial and in-frame only. The sample holds about 23,000 clones, more than 75% seen once. About this clone itself: Its antigen is undetermined.

The chain employs TRBV5-8 and TRBJ2-3, with a possible D match to TRBD2 (5 bases). This TCR derives from a human donor with classical Hodgkin lymphoma. The source was peripheral blood mononuclear cells (PBMCs), collected before the fourth cycle of nivolumab. Written as DNA, the CDR3 is TGTGCCAGCAGCTTGGACGTGGAGGCAGATACGCAGTATTTT. Amino acids: CASSLDVEADTQYF.